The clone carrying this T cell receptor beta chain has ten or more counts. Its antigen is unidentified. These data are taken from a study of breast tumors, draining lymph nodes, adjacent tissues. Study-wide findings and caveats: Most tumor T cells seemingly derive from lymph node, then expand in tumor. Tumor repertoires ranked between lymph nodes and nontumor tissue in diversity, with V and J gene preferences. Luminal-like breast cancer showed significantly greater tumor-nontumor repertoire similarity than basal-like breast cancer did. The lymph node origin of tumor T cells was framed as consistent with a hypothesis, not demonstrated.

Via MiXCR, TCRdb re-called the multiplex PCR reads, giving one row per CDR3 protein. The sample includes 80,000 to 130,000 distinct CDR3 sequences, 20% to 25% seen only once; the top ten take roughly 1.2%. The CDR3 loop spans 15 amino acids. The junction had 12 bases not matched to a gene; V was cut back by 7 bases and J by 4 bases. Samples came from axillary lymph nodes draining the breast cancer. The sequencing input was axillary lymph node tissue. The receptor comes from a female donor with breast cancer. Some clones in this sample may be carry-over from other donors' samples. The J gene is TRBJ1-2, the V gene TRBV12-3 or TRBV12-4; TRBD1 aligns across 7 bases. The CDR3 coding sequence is TGTGCCAGCACCTCCCAATTGACAGGGTCCTATGGCTACACCTTC. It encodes CASTSQLTGSYGYTF.